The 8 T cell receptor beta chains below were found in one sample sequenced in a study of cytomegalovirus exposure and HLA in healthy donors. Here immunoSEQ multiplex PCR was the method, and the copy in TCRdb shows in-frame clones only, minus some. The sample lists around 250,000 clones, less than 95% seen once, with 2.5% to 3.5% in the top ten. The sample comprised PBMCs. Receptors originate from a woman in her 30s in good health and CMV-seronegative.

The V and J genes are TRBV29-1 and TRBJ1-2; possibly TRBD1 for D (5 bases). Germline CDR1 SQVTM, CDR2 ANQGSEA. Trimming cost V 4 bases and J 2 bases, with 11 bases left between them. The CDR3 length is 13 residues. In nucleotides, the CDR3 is TGCAGCGTTGGGTCCCAGGGAAACTATGGCTACACCTTC. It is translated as CSVGSQGNYGYTF.

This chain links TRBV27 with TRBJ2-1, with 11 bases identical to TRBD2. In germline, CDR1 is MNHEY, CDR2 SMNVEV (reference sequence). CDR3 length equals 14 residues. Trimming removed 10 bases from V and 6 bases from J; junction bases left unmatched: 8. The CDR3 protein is CATTQLAGVNEQFF. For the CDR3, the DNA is TGTGCCACCACTCAACTAGCGGGAGTCAATGAGCAGTTCTTC.

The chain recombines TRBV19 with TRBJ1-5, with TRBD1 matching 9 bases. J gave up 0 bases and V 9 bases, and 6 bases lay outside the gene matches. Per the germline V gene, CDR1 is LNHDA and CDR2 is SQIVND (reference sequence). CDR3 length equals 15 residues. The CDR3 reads CASHTGGVSNQPQHF. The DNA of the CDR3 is TGTGCCAGCCACACAGGGGGCGTTAGCAATCAGCCCCAGCATTTT.

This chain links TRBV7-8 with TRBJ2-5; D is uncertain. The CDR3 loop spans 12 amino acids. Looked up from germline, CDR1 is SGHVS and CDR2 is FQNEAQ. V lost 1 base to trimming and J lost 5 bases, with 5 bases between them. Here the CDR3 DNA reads TGTGCCAGCAGCTTAGAGAGGGAGACCCAGTACTTC. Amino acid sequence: CASSLERETQYF.

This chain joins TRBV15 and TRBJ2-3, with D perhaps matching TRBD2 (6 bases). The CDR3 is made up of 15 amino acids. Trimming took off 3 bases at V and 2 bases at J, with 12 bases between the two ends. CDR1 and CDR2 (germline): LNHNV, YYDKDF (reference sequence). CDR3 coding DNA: TGTGCCACCAGCAGTCCGCGGGGAGACACAGATACGCAGTATTTT. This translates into CATSSPRGDTDTQYF.

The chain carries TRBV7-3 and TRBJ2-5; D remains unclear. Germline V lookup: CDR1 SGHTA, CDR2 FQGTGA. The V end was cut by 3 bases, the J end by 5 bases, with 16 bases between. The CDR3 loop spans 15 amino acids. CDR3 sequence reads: CASSFGPREWETQYF. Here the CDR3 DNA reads TGTGCCAGCAGCTTCGGGCCCCGAGAGTGGGAGACCCAGTACTTC. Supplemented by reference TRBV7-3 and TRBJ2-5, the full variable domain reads GAGVSQTPSNKVTEKGKYVELRCDPISGHTALYWYRQSLGQGPEFLIYFQGTGAADDSGLPNDRFFAVRPEGSVSTLKIQRTERGDSAVYLCASSFGPREWETQYFGPGTRLLVL.

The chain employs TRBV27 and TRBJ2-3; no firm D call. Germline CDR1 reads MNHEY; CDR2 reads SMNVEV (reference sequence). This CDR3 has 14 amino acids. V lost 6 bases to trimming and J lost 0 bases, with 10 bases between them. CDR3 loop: CASRSATSTDTQYF. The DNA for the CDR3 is TGTGCCAGCAGATCGGCGACTAGCACAGATACGCAGTATTTT.

The CDR3 is CASSLANGNEQFF. DNA for the CDR3: TGCGCCAGCAGCTTGGCAAATGGGAATGAGCAGTTCTTC. The chain links TRBV5-1 to TRBJ2-1; D not certain. The length of the CDR3 is 13 residues. Germline V CDR1 and CDR2: SGHRS, YFSETQ. V was shortened by 0 bases and J by 7 bases, with 8 bases between the two germline ends.